This T cell receptor (beta chain) comes out of a study of shared clonotypes between healthy human individuals. Trimming pared 2 bases from V and 0 bases from J, leaving 14 bases between. Germline CDR1 reads GTSNPN; CDR2 reads SVGIG (reference sequence). The CDR3 runs 16 residues. Libraries were prepared by immunoSEQ multiplex PCR; TCRdb keeps only in-frame clonotypes and omits some of them. This table holds more than 1.2 million clones, 97% to 99% found once. The clonotype was recovered from a young man in good health. Material: naive CD4+ T cells sorted from blood. Subset meaning: CD45RA+ positively selected. The J gene is TRBJ1-5, the V gene TRBV30; maybe TRBD1 (5 bases). CDR3 nucleotide sequence: TGTGCCTGGAGTCGAATGGACATTAATAGCAATCAGCCCCAGCATTTT. Translation: CAWSRMDINSNQPQHF.